The source of this TCR beta chain is a study of shared clonotypes between healthy human individuals. For the study at large: Each donor's CD8 memory used one plate, CD8 naive two, each CD4 subset three. Findings of the study overall: Roughly 5% was the fraction of naive CD4 clonotypes found shared across a few donors. The study's rarefaction showed incomplete sorted-subset sequencing despite large depth.

The CDR3 is made up of 14 amino acids. V was cut by 5 bases and J by 7 bases, with 17 bases left in between. Looked up from germline, CDR1 is SGHAT and CDR2 is FQNNGV. Genomic DNA from each subset was divided evenly over several immunoSEQ plates. Profiling relied on immunoSEQ multiplex PCR, and the TCRdb table lists in-frame clones only, not all of them. This sample carries about 2.1 million clones, approximately 94% of them seen once, and the ten largest clones take under 2%. As regards this clone: Antigen unknown.

Naive CD8 populations comprised CD45RO-negative cells positively selected for CCR7, excluding terminally differentiated effector memory CD45RA+ cells. The chain recombines TRBV11-2 with TRBJ1-2, with D perhaps matching TRBD1 (5 bases). The clonotype was recovered from a man aged 18-30 years in good health. Some clones in this sample may be carry-over from other donors' samples. The specimen sequenced was naive CD8+ T cells from PBMCs. CDR3 in amino acids: CASSRGHNLGGYTF. The CDR3 DNA is TGTGCCAGCAGCCGCGGACACAACCTCGGTGGCTACACCTTC.